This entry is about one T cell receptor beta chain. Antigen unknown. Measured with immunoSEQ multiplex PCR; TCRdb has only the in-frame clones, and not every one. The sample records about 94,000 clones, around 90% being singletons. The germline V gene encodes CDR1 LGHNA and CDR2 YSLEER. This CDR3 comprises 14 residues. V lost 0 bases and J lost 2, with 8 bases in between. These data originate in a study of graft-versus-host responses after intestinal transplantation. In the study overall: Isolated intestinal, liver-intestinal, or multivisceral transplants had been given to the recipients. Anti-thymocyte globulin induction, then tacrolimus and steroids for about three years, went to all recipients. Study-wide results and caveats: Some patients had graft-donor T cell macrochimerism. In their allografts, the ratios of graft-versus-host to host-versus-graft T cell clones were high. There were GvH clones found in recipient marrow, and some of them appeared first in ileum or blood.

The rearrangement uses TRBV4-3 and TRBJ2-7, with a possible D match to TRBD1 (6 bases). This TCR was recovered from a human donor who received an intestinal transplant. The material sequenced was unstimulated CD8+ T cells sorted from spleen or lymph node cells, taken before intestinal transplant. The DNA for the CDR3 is TGCGCCAGCAGCCAAGACAGGGGAGCCTACGAGCAGTACTTC. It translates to CASSQDRGAYEQYF.